The T cell receptor beta chain under discussion was sequenced for a study of blood T cell repertoires in COVID-19. The CDR3 is 14 residues long. Germline CDR1 reads LNHDA; CDR2 reads SQIVND (reference sequence). The germline V and J ends were trimmed by 2 bases and 4 bases, with 9 bases remaining between them. Generated by immunoSEQ multiplex PCR, the TCRdb table keeps only in-frame clones and is missing some. The sample has 170,000 or so clones, approximately 83% seen once. The sequencing input was peripheral blood. This clonotype was sampled from a man in his fifties or sixties with active or convalescent COVID-19. The chain uses TRBV19 and TRBJ2-1, with D maybe TRBD1 (6 bases). The CDR3 is CASSIRTAYNEQFF. The CDR3 DNA reads as TGTGCCAGTAGTATAAGGACAGCTTACAATGAGCAGTTCTTC.